Listed below are T cell receptor beta chains from one sample, sequenced in a study of T cells after yellow fever vaccination. TCRdb reanalysed the 5' RACE reads using MiXCR and keeps one entry per CDR3 protein. The sample includes about 400,000 distinct CDR3 sequences, approximately 5.7% seen only once; the top ten take over 12%. Material: PBMCs, obtained 5 days after the yellow fever booster vaccination. The source is a man younger than 45 who received the YFV17D yellow fever vaccine. Both conserved end residues are part of each CDR3. A D gene is named only where the DNA matches it firmly. Size is stated for part of the rows, as once, few or many counts, or as a class when the clone is expanded.

TGTGCCAGCAGCCTAAACAGGAACGGTGAAGCTTTCTTT	CASSLNRNGEAFF	13	TRBV7-8	TRBJ1-1	NA	NA
TGTGCCAGCTCACCACTCGGGGTCTCCTACAATGAGCAGTTCTTC	CASSPLGVSYNEQFF	15	TRBV18	TRBJ2-1	NA	many
TGTGCCAGCAGCTCGCTTGTGCACACTGAAGCTTTCTTT	CASSSLVHTEAFF	13	TRBV7-2	TRBJ1-1	NA	few
TGTGCCAGCAGCTCCACGGGACTAGCGGGACTCCGCGGCACCGGGGAGCTGTTTTTT	CASSSTGLAGLRGTGELFF	19	TRBV11-2	TRBJ2-2	TRBD2	few
TGCGCCAGCAGCTTGGCCACAGGGATCTACAATGAGCAGTTCTTC	CASSLATGIYNEQFF	15	TRBV5-1	TRBJ2-1	NA	NA
TGCAGTGCTAGACGTGATAATAGCAATCAGCCCCAGCATTTT	CSARRDNSNQPQHF	14	TRBV20-1	TRBJ1-5	NA	few
TGCAGCGTTTCCCTTGGTTCGGGGACCCAGTACTTC	CSVSLGSGTQYF	12	TRBV29-1	TRBJ2-5	NA	few
TGCAGTGCTCCTAACAGGGGATCGGGAGAGACCCAGTACTTC	CSAPNRGSGETQYF	14	TRBV20-1	TRBJ2-5	TRBD1	few
TGTGCCAGCAGCTTAGACTTGCGTGAGCAGTTCTTC	CASSLDLREQFF	12	TRBV7-8	TRBJ2-1	NA	many
TGTGCCAGCTCACCCCTAGCGGGAGGGCCAAACACCTACGAGCAGTACTTC	CASSPLAGGPNTYEQYF	17	TRBV18	TRBJ2-7	TRBD2	NA
TGTGCCAGCTCACCACGACTGAGCGGGAGCGACACCGGGGAGCTGTTTTTT	CASSPRLSGSDTGELFF	17	TRBV18	TRBJ2-2	TRBD2	many
TGTGCCAGCAGTTTAGGGAATAGAGGAGATACGCAGTATTTT	CASSLGNRGDTQYF	14	TRBV12-3/TRBV12-4	TRBJ2-3	NA	many
TGTGCCAGCAGAAAAGGAGACTCTGGGGCCAACGTCCTGACTTTC	CASRKGDSGANVLTF	15	TRBV6-1	TRBJ2-6	NA	few
TGTGCCAGCAGTCGGGGCGGGACCACCTTTGACGAGCAGTACTTC	CASSRGGTTFDEQYF	15	TRBV13	TRBJ2-7	NA	few
TGTGCCAGCAGGGAGAGGACAGGTTCCTACGAGCAGTACTTC	CASRERTGSYEQYF	14	TRBV11-1	TRBJ2-7	TRBD1	many
TGCAGTGCTGTCCTAAACTATGGCTACACCTTC	CSAVLNYGYTF	11	TRBV20-1	TRBJ1-2	NA	many
TGCGCCAGCAGCCAAGGACCGAACTCTGGAAACACCATATATTTT	CASSQGPNSGNTIYF	15	TRBV4-3	TRBJ1-3	NA	many
TGCGCCAGCAGCCAAGATGACCGTTTCAAGACCCAGTACTTC	CASSQDDRFKTQYF	14	TRBV4-3	TRBJ2-5	NA	few
TGTGCCAGCAGCTTGGGGGGGACGGCCAATGAGCAGTTCTTC	CASSLGGTANEQFF	14	TRBV5-5	TRBJ2-1	NA	many
TGTGCCAGCTGCCTCCTCTCTGGGGCCAACGTCCTGACTTTC	CASCLLSGANVLTF	14	TRBV6-1	TRBJ2-6	NA	few
TGTGCCAGCAGTTTAACGGTCAGGGGCTACGAGCAGTACTTC	CASSLTVRGYEQYF	14	TRBV27	TRBJ2-7	NA	NA
TGCGCCAGCAGCCCCCCTGTGCCACAAGAGACCCAGTACTTC	CASSPPVPQETQYF	14	TRBV5-1	TRBJ2-5	NA	few
TGTGCCACCAGTGATTCCCGGGACAGGGGTGGCGAGACCCAGTACTTC	CATSDSRDRGGETQYF	16	TRBV24-1	TRBJ2-5	TRBD1	many
TGTGCCAGCAGCGATGAAGCTAGGTACGAGCAGTACTTC	CASSDEARYEQYF	13	TRBV18	TRBJ2-7	NA	many
TGTGCCAGCAGTTTAGGCGGTAATGAAAAACTGTTTTTT	CASSLGGNEKLFF	13	TRBV12-3/TRBV12-4	TRBJ1-4	NA	many
TGTGCCAGCAGCCGCGACAGGGAGGATGGTGGCTACACCTTC	CASSRDREDGGYTF	14	TRBV7-2	TRBJ1-2	TRBD1	NA
TGCGCCAGCAGCTTGGGGCCAGCGGGAGGACGTTACAATGAGCAGTTCTTC	CASSLGPAGGRYNEQFF	17	TRBV5-1	TRBJ2-1	TRBD2	few
TGCAGCGTTGAATACAGCTCCTACGAGCAGTACTTC	CSVEYSSYEQYF	12	TRBV29-1	TRBJ2-7	NA	many
TGCAGTGCTGAAACAGGGACAAGCTACGAGCAGTACTTC	CSAETGTSYEQYF	13	TRBV20-1	TRBJ2-7	NA	few